This paragraph covers one T cell receptor beta chain sequence. Its specificity is not known. Other DNA sequences of this sample code for an identical CDR3. Assay execution took place at the deep level. The sorted-subset replicate PCRs were given 200 ng DNA, which is about 30,000 T cell genomes. The protocol was immunoSEQ multiplex PCR, while the TCRdb copy is restricted to in-frame clones and leaves out a portion. Of approximately 1.5 million clones in the sample, 95% to 99% were seen once. The sample is drawn from a study of shared clonotypes between healthy human individuals. Study as a whole: The plates for each donor numbered three CD4 naive, three CD4 memory, two CD8 naive and one CD8 memory.

The ends lost 5 bases at V and 2 bases at J; junction bases unmatched: 2. The V gene's germline CDR1 is SNHLY and CDR2 FYNNEI. CDR3 length: 14 amino acids. Study-wide points: It was observed that 5% to 6% of naive CD4 clonotypes were shared across several donors.

The receptor was derived from a man younger than 40 in good health. Specimen: naive CD4+ T cells sorted from blood. As for subset: CD45RA+ positively selected. The chain carries TRBV2 and TRBJ2-2; 7 positions match TRBD1. CDR3 amino acids: CASSRDRNTGELFF. As DNA, the CDR3 is TGTGCCAGCAGTAGGGACAGAAACACCGGGGAGCTGTTTTTT. Full variable domain (outside the CDR3, taken from reference TRBV2 and TRBJ2-2): EPEVTQTPSHQVTQMGQEVILRCVPISNHLYFYWYRQILGQKVEFLVSFYNNEISEKSEIFDDQFSVERPDGSNFTLKIRSTKLEDSAMYFCASSRDRNTGELFFGEGSRLTVL.